This TCR beta chain came from a study of CD8 T cells in ankylosing spondylitis. Broader study findings: It was reported that disease-linked clones were significantly enriched in matched ankylosing spondylitis synovial fluid. Some of these motif variants have turned up before, in reports on reactive arthritis synovial fluid and blood. The study identified a TCR beta motif of several highly homologous variants that appeared characteristic of ankylosing spondylitis blood.

5'-RACE, quantitative and with molecular barcodes, yielded the TCR beta libraries. TCRdb independently ran MiXCR on the 5' RACE reads; one entry per CDR3 protein. The top ten clones hold 0.89% of a sample with hundreds of thousands of distinct CDR3 sequences, roughly 25% of them seen once. The CDR3 covers 13 residues. In germline, CDR1 is SGHVS, CDR2 FNYEAQ. The ends were cut back, 7 bases at V and 10 bases at J, with 14 bases in the middle. As regards this clonotype: As yet, its antigen is unknown.

The chain couples TRBV7-6 to TRBJ1-6; D may be TRBD1 (5 bases). Sequenced: blood, either unsorted or a sorted T cell fraction (not recorded which). This receptor was taken from a male donor with ankylosing spondylitis. The CDR3 protein is CASKQDGASPLHF. CDR3 DNA: TGTGCCAGCAAACAGGATGGGGCATCACCCCTCCACTTT.